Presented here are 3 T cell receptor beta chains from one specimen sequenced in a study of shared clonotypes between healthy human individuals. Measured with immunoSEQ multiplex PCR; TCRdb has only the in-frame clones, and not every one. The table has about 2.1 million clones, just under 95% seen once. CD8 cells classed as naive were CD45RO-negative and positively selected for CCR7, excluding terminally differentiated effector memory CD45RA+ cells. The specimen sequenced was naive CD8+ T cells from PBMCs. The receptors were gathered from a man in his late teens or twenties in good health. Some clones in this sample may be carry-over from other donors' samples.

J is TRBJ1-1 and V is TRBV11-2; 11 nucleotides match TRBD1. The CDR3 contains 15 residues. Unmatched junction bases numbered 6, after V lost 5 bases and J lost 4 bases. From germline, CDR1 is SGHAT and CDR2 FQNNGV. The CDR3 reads CASSPGQGAATEAFF. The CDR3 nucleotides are TGTGCCAGCAGCCCTGGACAGGGGGCTGCCACTGAAGCTTTCTTT. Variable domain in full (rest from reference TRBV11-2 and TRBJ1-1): EAGVAQSPRYKIIEKRQSVAFWCNPISGHATLYWYQQILGQGPKLLIQFQNNGVVDDSQLPKDRFSAERLKGVDSTLKIQPAKLEDSAVYLCASSPGQGAATEAFFGQGTRLTVV.

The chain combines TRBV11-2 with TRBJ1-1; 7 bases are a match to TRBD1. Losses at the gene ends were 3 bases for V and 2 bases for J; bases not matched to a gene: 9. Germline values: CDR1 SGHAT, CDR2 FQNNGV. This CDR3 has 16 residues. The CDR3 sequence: CASSLPGQDVNTEAFF. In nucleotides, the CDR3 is TGTGCCAGCAGCTTGCCCGGACAGGATGTTAACACTGAAGCTTTCTTT.

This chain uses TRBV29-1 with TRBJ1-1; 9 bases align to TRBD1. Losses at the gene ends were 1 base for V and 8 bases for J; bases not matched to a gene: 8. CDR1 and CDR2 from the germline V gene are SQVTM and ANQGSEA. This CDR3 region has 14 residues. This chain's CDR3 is CSVEGYRDRAEAFF. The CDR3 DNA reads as TGCAGCGTTGAAGGGTACAGGGACAGGGCGGAAGCTTTCTTT.